The rows below give T cell receptor beta chains drawn from one sample of a study of identical twins. TCRdb processed the 5' RACE reads anew with MiXCR; each CDR3 protein has one entry. This sample carries more than 1.5 million distinct CDR3 sequences, more than 30% of them seen once, and the ten largest clones take 0.25% to 0.3%. The sample was cord blood. The receptors originated from a newborn girl in good health. CDR3s include the opening cysteine and the closing phenylalanine or tryptophan. D genes are given only for firm matches. Not every row has a clone size; where given, it reads once, few, many or a size class.

j_call v_call d_call clone_size cdr3_nt cdr3_aa
TRBJ2-3 TRBV20-1 . . TGCAGTGCTCTGGGTCTTACCACAGATACGCAGTATTTT CSALGLTTDTQYF
TRBJ2-1 TRBV11-2 TRBD1 few TGTGCCAGCAGCCAAGGATGGTACAGGGGGCATGCAAATGAGCAGTTCTTC CASSQGWYRGHANEQFF
TRBJ2-1 TRBV18 . . TGTGCCAGCTCACCTTTCGTTGGGGGGCGTCCTCTAAATGAGCGGTTCTTC CASSPFVGGRPLNERFF
TRBJ1-2 TRBV20-1 . few TGCAGTGCTAGAGATGGGGTCGTGGCCCCGTGGGGCTACACCTTC CSARDGVVAPWGYTF
TRBJ2-3 TRBV19 . . TGTGCCAGTAGTATATCTGCCGCCACAGATACGCAGTATTTT CASSISAATDTQYF
TRBJ2-3 TRBV20-1 . . TGCAGTGCTAGATCCAACGGGGCGACAGATACGCAGTATTTT CSARSNGATDTQYF
TRBJ2-5 TRBV5-1 . few TGCGCCAGCAGCCCCCGGAAGGGGGAGACCCAGTACTTC CASSPRKGETQYF
TRBJ1-2 TRBV28 . . TGTGCCAGCCATGGGGCAGGAGACCTCTATGGCTACACCTTC CASHGAGDLYGYTF
TRBJ2-2 TRBV5-4 TRBD2 . TGTGCCAGCAGCTTGGTGGGACTAGCGGGAGTCACCGGGGAGCTGTTTTTT CASSLVGLAGVTGELFF
TRBJ2-7 TRBV28 TRBD1 . TGTGCCAGCAGTTCTTTCTCGAGACAGGGCGAGCAGTACTTC CASSSFSRQGEQYF
TRBJ2-3 TRBV7-2 . few TGTGCCAGCAGCTTAGCTGGTGGCACAGATGCGCAGTATTTT CASSLAGGTDAQYF
TRBJ2-7 TRBV5-1 . few TGCGCCAGCAGCTTTCAGGCCTTCTACGAGCAGTACTTC CASSFQAFYEQYF
TRBJ2-5 TRBV29-1 . . TGCAGCGTTGCCGTGCAACTACTCCAAGAGACCCAGTACTTC CSVAVQLLQETQYF
TRBJ2-2 TRBV29-1 . few TGCAGCGTTGGAGGAGTTCGGGTCGGGGAGCTGTTTTTT CSVGGVRVGELFF
TRBJ2-2 TRBV10-3 . . TGTGCCATCAGTGAGTGGAAGAACACCGGGGAGCTGTTTTTT CAISEWKNTGELFF